This T cell receptor (beta chain) was identified during a study of vaccination effects on CD4 cells after COVID-19. Overall study: Sequencing followed a ViraFEST assay step that expanded antigen-specific CD4+ T cells with viral peptide pools. Study outcomes and limitations: Convalescent patients in the study were few, and early post-infection timepoints were absent.

Profiling relied on immunoSEQ multiplex PCR, and the TCRdb table lists in-frame clones only, not all of them. Seen here are around 40,000 clones, about two thirds observed once, and the top ten hold 3.5% to 4.5%. It was after 10 days of culture that CD4+ T cells were isolated. Vaccinated recipients, who were negative for nucleocapsid antibodies, had no history of SARS-CoV-2 infection. As regards this clone: Its antigen is unknown.

The V gene's germline CDR1 is SEHNR and CDR2 FQNEAQ (reference sequence). V was cut by 4 bases and J by 7 bases, with 11 bases left in between. The CDR3 runs 14 residues. The source material was CD4+ T cells from PBMCs cultured without peptide, sampled before COVID-19 vaccination. The receptor was derived from a human donor who received a COVID-19 vaccine. The chain carries TRBV7-9 and TRBJ1-6; possible D gene TRBD1, 6 bases. The CDR3 nucleotides read TGTGCCAGCAGCTCGTGGACAGCAAATTCACCCCTCCACTTT. It is translated as CASSSWTANSPLHF. Together with reference TRBV7-9 and TRBJ1-6, the CDR3 gives the full variable domain: DTGVSQNPRHKITKRGQNVTFRCDPISEHNRLYWYRQTLGQGPEFLTYFQNEAQLEKSRLLSDRFSAERPKGSFSTLEIQRTEQGDSAMYLCASSSWTANSPLHFGNGTRLTVT.